The clone carrying this TCR beta chain was observed many times. Each CDR3 protein gets one entry after TCRdb re-called the 5' RACE reads with MiXCR. This table holds approximately 620,000 distinct CDR3 sequences, 8% to 9% found once. The sample originates from a study of identical twins. In germline, CDR1 is MNHEY, CDR2 SMNVEV (reference sequence). This CDR3 has 11 amino acids. V gave up 1 base and J gave up 10 bases, with 5 bases separating them. The same sample was also used in a study of yellow fever vaccine responses in identical twins.

This clonotype originated in a woman in her late teens or twenties in good health. What was sequenced was PBMCs. The V gene is TRBV27, the J gene TRBJ2-1; D not resolved. CDR3 loop: CASSLLSEQFF. CDR3 nucleotides: TGTGCCAGCAGTTTATTGAGCGAGCAGTTCTTC.